The sample holds a few counts of the clone carrying this T cell receptor beta chain. The antigen remains unidentified. It was with 60 Vbeta and 13 Jbeta primers that the PCR ran. TCRdb keeps only in-frame clones here, not all; method: immunoSEQ multiplex PCR. The sample has 95,000 to 150,000 clones; roughly 8.6% are singletons. This sample stems from a study of cytomegalovirus exposure and HLA in healthy donors. Whole-study results and caveats: There were several of the most significant clusters that appeared linked to common viral pathogens in a later analysis.

This TCR came from a middle-aged woman in good health and CMV-seropositive. The specimen was PBMCs.

CDR3 residues: CATSRGSSTEAFF. CDR3 nucleotides: TGTGCCACCAGCAGAGGGAGTTCCACTGAAGCTTTCTTT. The chain is built from TRBV15 and TRBJ1-1; no firm D call. The V and J ends lost 1 base and 4 bases respectively, with 7 bases between them. Germline CDR1 LNHNV, CDR2 YYDKDF (reference sequence). The CDR3 is 13 residues long.